What follows are 27 T cell receptor beta chains derived from one specimen sequenced in a study of blood T cell repertoires in COVID-19. The table came from immunoSEQ multiplex PCR; TCRdb's copy has only in-frame clones and leaves some out. The sample holds about 83,000 clones, roughly 86% seen once. Sequences were obtained from peripheral blood. The receptors were gathered from an elderly woman in a cohort sampled during active or convalescent COVID-19.

This chain connects TRBV19 to TRBJ1-4; tentative D call: TRBD1 (6 bases). This CDR3 comprises 14 residues. V dropped 4 bases and J dropped 8 bases, with 14 bases sitting between them. CDR1 and CDR2 from the germline V gene are LNHDA and SQIVND (reference sequence). The DNA of the CDR3 is TGTGCCAGTAGTAGAGGGGGGGCCAACGAAAAACTGTTTTTT. Translation gives CASSRGGANEKLFF.

The chain carries TRBV7-2 and TRBJ1-6; 9 nucleotides align to TRBD1. The length of the CDR3 is 14 residues. Germline CDR1 SGHTA, CDR2 FQGNSA. The J segment lost 10 bases and the V segment lost 4 bases, leaving 5 bases of the junction unmatched. The CDR3 DNA follows: TGTGCCAGCAGCTGGGACAGGGCCAGGTCACCCCTCCACTTT. Translation gives CASSWDRARSPLHF. The entire variable domain, with the rest obtained from reference TRBV7-2 and TRBJ1-6, is as follows: GAGVSQSPSNKVTEKGKDVELRCDPISGHTALYWYRQSLGQGLEFLIYFQGNSAPDKSGLPSDRFSAERTGGSVSTLTIQRTQQEDSAVYLCASSWDRARSPLHFGNGTRLTVT.

CDR3 sequence: CASSLTMVTGELFF. CDR3 DNA: TGTGCCAGCAGTTTGACTATGGTAACCGGGGAGCTGTTTTTT. The rearrangement joins TRBV27 to TRBJ2-2; TRBD2 might be the D (5 bases). The CDR3 is made up of 14 amino acids. The V end was cut by 3 bases, the J end by 5 bases, with 10 bases between. Germline V CDR1 and CDR2: MNHEY, SMNVEV (reference sequence).

This chain connects TRBV18 to TRBJ2-1; the D gene is possibly TRBD2 (6 bases). This CDR3 comprises 14 residues. Germline CDR1 reads KGHSH; CDR2 reads LQKENI. V gave up 1 base and J gave up 5 bases, with 9 bases separating them. CDR3 bases: TGTGCCAGCTCACCACTAGCGGCTAACAATGAGCAGTTCTTC. Its protein is CASSPLAANNEQFF.

CDR3 sequence reads: CASSLAPAAYNEQFF. CDR3 in DNA: TGTGCCAGCAGCTTGGCCCCAGCGGCTTACAATGAGCAGTTCTTC. V is TRBV5-8 and J is TRBJ2-1; tentative D call: TRBD2 (5 bases). Trimming removed 0 bases from V and 4 bases from J, with 11 bases in between. This CDR3 has 15 residues. The germline V gene encodes CDR1 SGHTS and CDR2 YDEGEE.

The chain employs TRBV6-6 and TRBJ1-2; 10 positions match TRBD1. The CDR3 has 15 residues. Germline loops: CDR1 MNHNY, CDR2 SVGAGI (reference sequence). V was clipped by 3 bases and J by 4 bases; unmatched bases: 5. In nucleotides, the CDR3 is TGTGCCAGCAGTTATTTGGGACAGGGGTTCTATGGCTACACCTTC. Its protein is CASSYLGQGFYGYTF.

V usage is TRBV1 and J usage is TRBJ2-7; the table's D call, TRBD2, was not checked against the DNA. TRBV1 is shown as a pseudogene. CDR3 size: 16 residues. The CDR3 spells CTSSQERIAGDYEQYV. CDR3 nucleotide sequence: TGCACCAGCAGCCAAGAAAGAATAGCGGGAGATTACGAGCAGTACGTC.

This clone was recorded only once. The chain links TRBV6-5 to TRBJ1-1; D perhaps matches TRBD1 (6 bases). The V end was cut by 2 bases, the J end by 0 bases, with 10 bases between. There are 15 residues in the CDR3. In germline, CDR1 is MNHEY, CDR2 SVGAGI. DNA of the CDR3: TGTGCCAGCAGTTACCTTGGACAGATGAACACTGAAGCTTTCTTT. This sequence encodes CASSYLGQMNTEAFF.

This chain uses TRBV30 with TRBJ1-1; TRBD1 aligns across 9 bases. From germline, CDR1 is GTSNPN and CDR2 SVGIG (reference sequence). This CDR3 region has 14 residues. Germline trimming cut 8 bases from V and 4 bases from J; bases unmatched to any gene: 11. CDR3 loop: CAAKGQGIFTEAFF. CDR3 nucleotide sequence: TGTGCCGCAAAGGGACAGGGTATTTTCACTGAAGCTTTCTTT. The whole variable domain, remainder taken from reference TRBV30 and TRBJ1-1, is SQTIHQWPATLVQPVGSPLSLECTVEGTSNPNLYWYRQAAGRGLQLLFYSVGIGQISSEVPQNLSASRPQDRQFILSSKKLLLSDSGFYLCAAKGQGIFTEAFFGQGTRLTVV.

This clone appeared once. The V and J genes are TRBV21-1 and TRBJ2-5; the table's D gene call, TRBD1, was not cross checked with the DNA. TRBV21-1 is a pseudogene segment. The CDR3 contains 14 residues. The CDR3 DNA follows: TGTGCCAGCAACCCGACAGGGGTTGGCGAGACCCAGTACTTC. Its protein is CASNPTGVGETQYF.

The rearrangement uses TRBV10-1 and TRBJ1-3, with TRBD1 matching 9 bases. The CDR3 has 18 residues. With 5 bases clipped from V and 1 base from J, the junction kept 12 bases outside the gene matches. Per germline, CDR1 WNHNN and CDR2 SYGVQD (reference sequence). CDR3 bases: TGCGCCAGCAGTCCGGGGACAGGGAGAGACTTTTCTGGAAACACCATATATTTT. It is translated as CASSPGTGRDFSGNTIYF.

The V gene is TRBV5-6, the J gene TRBJ2-7; 9 nucleotides agree with TRBD2. The ends lost 6 bases at V and 7 bases at J; junction bases unmatched: 11. This CDR3 comprises 14 residues. The germline gives CDR1 SGHDT, CDR2 YYEEEE. CDR3 amino acids: CASTEGLAKREQYF. The CDR3 DNA is TGTGCCAGCACCGAGGGACTAGCTAAAAGGGAGCAGTACTTC.

This clone appeared once. This sequence joins TRBV5-1 and TRBJ2-1; 7 bases line up with TRBD1. The CDR3 sequence is 15 residues long. Losses at the gene ends were 4 bases for V and 0 bases for J; bases not matched to a gene: 4. Germline-derived CDR1 and CDR2 are SGHRS and YFSETQ. The CDR3 reads CASSMTGSSYNEQFF. The CDR3 region has the DNA TGCGCCAGCAGCATGACAGGGAGCTCCTACAATGAGCAGTTCTTC.

The chain links TRBV5-4 to TRBJ2-7; TRBD2 agrees at 13 bases. With V trimmed by 4 bases and J by 4 bases, 8 bases remained unmatched. CDR1 is SGHNT and CDR2 is YYREEE in the germline V gene (reference sequence). This CDR3 has 16 residues. CDR3 protein: CASSTGLAGVGYEQYF. The CDR3 DNA reads as TGTGCCAGCAGCACAGGACTAGCGGGAGTAGGGTACGAGCAGTACTTC.

This chain connects TRBV18 to TRBJ1-2, with 7 bases fitting TRBD1. CDR3 length: 12 amino acids. Trimming took 4 bases from V and 8 from J; bases not matched to a gene: 4. The V gene's germline CDR1 is KGHSH and CDR2 LQKENI. The CDR3 sequence: CASSQGAEGYTF. The CDR3 nucleotides are TGTGCCAGCTCACAGGGGGCAGAGGGCTACACCTTC.

The V call is TRBV18, the J call TRBJ1-4; D gene uncertain. V lost 1 base and J 7 bases, leaving 7 bases between the germline ends. This CDR3 spans 13 amino acids. Germline CDR1 is KGHSH and CDR2 is LQKENI. CDR3 residues: CASSPRRSEKLFF. The CDR3 nucleotides are TGTGCCAGCTCACCACGTCGGAGTGAAAAACTGTTTTTT.

The chain couples TRBV9 to TRBJ1-2; the D is unclear. The germline V and J ends were trimmed by 1 base and 1 base, with 11 bases remaining between them. The germline gives CDR1 SGDLS, CDR2 YYNGEE. This CDR3 comprises 15 residues. The CDR3 DNA reads as TGTGCCAGCAGCGTATCGACATACAATAACTATGGCTACACCTTC. This encodes CASSVSTYNNYGYTF.

The gene calls are TRBV28 and TRBJ1-1, with D hard to call. V gave up 6 bases and J gave up 2 bases, with 7 bases separating them. Germline V gene lookup returns CDR1 MDHEN and CDR2 SYDVKM. This CDR3 contains 12 residues. The CDR3: CASRRGNTEAFF. In DNA form, the CDR3 reads TGTGCCAGCAGGCGGGGAAACACTGAAGCTTTCTTT.

The chain links TRBV6-6 to TRBJ2-5; 7 nucleotides line up with TRBD1. Germline CDR1 is MNHNY and CDR2 is SVGAGI (reference sequence). This CDR3 spans 16 amino acids. V was pared by 3 bases and J by 1 base, with 8 bases of the junction left unmatched. CDR3 sequence (DNA): TGTGCCAGCAGTTATTACCGCCGGGACAGCCAAGAGACCCAGTACTTC. As protein: CASSYYRRDSQETQYF.

The V gene is TRBV5-4, the J gene TRBJ2-1, with TRBD2 identical over 11 bases. CDR1 is SGHNT and CDR2 is YYREEE in the germline V gene (reference sequence). The CDR3 has 16 residues. V gave up 4 bases and J gave up 3 bases; unmatched junction bases: 6. CDR3 protein: CASSRGTSGYYNEQFF. The CDR3 DNA reads TGTGCCAGCAGCCGCGGGACTAGCGGTTACTACAATGAGCAGTTCTTC. The whole variable domain, filled in from reference TRBV5-4 and TRBJ2-1, reads ETGVTQSPTHLIKTRGQQVTLRCSSQSGHNTVSWYQQALGQGPQFIFQYYREEENGRGNFPPRFSGLQFPNYSSELNVNALELDDSALYLCASSRGTSGYYNEQFFGPGTRLTVL.

The V gene is TRBV30, the J gene TRBJ1-3; D possibly corresponds to TRBD1 (5 bases). The length of the CDR3 is 15 residues. CDR1 GTSNPN and CDR2 SVGIG come from the germline V gene (reference sequence). The V end lost 4 bases, the J end lost 0 bases, and 13 bases lay between the germline ends. CDR3 region: CAWTAGDPSGNTIYF. The CDR3 coding sequence is TGTGCCTGGACCGCGGGGGACCCCTCTGGAAACACCATATATTTT.

The chain has TRBV7-9 and TRBJ1-2; D perhaps matches TRBD1 (6 bases). With 2 bases removed from V and 6 bases from J, the gap between germline ends came to 22 bases. The CDR3 runs 17 residues. Germline V gives CDR1 SEHNR, CDR2 FQNEAQ (reference sequence). The CDR3: CASSLRASGGTYDGYTF. The CDR3 nucleotides read TGTGCCAGCAGCTTAAGAGCAAGTGGGGGCACTTATGATGGCTACACCTTC.

This clone came up once. DNA of the CDR3: TGTGCCAGCAGCCAGTGGGACAGGGATAACTACGAGCAGTACTTC. This codes for CASSQWDRDNYEQYF. The chain combines TRBV3-1 (or the pseudogene TRBV3-2) with TRBJ2-7; 9 nucleotides agree with TRBD1. V gave up 3 bases and J gave up 3 bases; unmatched junction bases: 6. The CDR3 is 15 amino acids. Germline V gene data show CDR1 as LGHDT and CDR2 as YNNKEL (reference sequence).

The chain links TRBV3-1 (or the pseudogene TRBV3-2) to TRBJ1-5, with 7 positions matching TRBD1. V shed 3 bases and J 3 bases; nucleotides not matched to a gene: 5. CDR3 length: 15 residues. Per germline, CDR1 LGHDT and CDR2 YNNKEL (reference sequence). This CDR3 is CASSQMTGHNQPQHF. The DNA of the CDR3 is TGTGCCAGCAGCCAGATGACAGGGCACAATCAGCCCCAGCATTTT.

The DNA of the CDR3 is TGTGCCAGCAGCTTAGCGGTGACTAGCGGGAGGGCGTACAATGAGCAGTTCTTC. Translated: CASSLAVTSGRAYNEQFF. This rearrangement joins TRBV7-9 to TRBJ2-1; the match to TRBD2 covers 14 bases. The CDR3 is 18 residues long. The trim removed 0 bases at V and 4 bases at J, leaving 5 bases unmatched. Germline-derived CDR1 and CDR2 are SEHNR and FQNEAQ (reference sequence).

V usage is TRBV18 and J usage is TRBJ2-5; 7 bases agree with TRBD1. Germline CDR1 is KGHSH and CDR2 is LQKENI. V shed 3 bases, J shed 1 base, and the junction held 2 bases outside the gene matches. CDR3 length equals 14 residues. In DNA, the CDR3 is TGTGCCAGCTCACCTAGGGGGCCCCAAGAGACCCAGTACTTC. This codes for CASSPRGPQETQYF.

The chain joins TRBV6-5 to TRBJ1-6; D may be TRBD1 (6 bases). The CDR3 contains 14 residues. CDR1 and CDR2 (germline): MNHEY, SVGAGI. The V end lost 6 bases, the J end lost 4 bases, and 10 bases lay between the germline ends. The CDR3, as DNA: TGTGCCAGCAGGCCGGGACAATATAATTCACCCCTCCACTTT. Translated: CASRPGQYNSPLHF.